This T cell receptor beta chain originates from a study of chemoradiotherapy in HPV16-positive cancers. Produced via immunoSEQ multiplex PCR; TCRdb's table is partial and in-frame only. The sample has around 4,800 clones; roughly 90% are singletons. Whole-study results and caveats: Only a couple of HPV16-positive patients supplied the functional HPV-specificity definition. Candidate HPV-specific clones and E7-related TCR motifs grew in tumor during treatment.

On this clone: What it recognizes is unknown.

The receptor's source is a human donor with HPV-associated anogenital cancer. The sequencing here drew on tumor tissue, taken from a patient who underwent chemoradiotherapy.

The CDR3: CASRWGQGYEQYF. The CDR3 coding sequence is TGCGCCAGCAGGTGGGGACAGGGTTACGAGCAGTACTTC. The V call is TRBV5-1, the J call TRBJ2-7; 9 bases line up with TRBD1. With V trimmed by 5 bases and J by 4 bases, 4 bases remained unmatched. Germline CDR1 is SGHRS and CDR2 is YFSETQ. The CDR3 length is 13 residues.